This T cell receptor (beta chain) was profiled in a study of blood T cells in healthy people across ages. From germline, CDR1 is SGHTA and CDR2 FQGNSA. Trimming took 5 bases from V and 3 from J; bases not matched to a gene: 6. This CDR3 is 16 amino acids long. A second about 7 to 12 cycle PCR used barcoded and J-beta primers. TCRdb reprocessed the 5' RACE reads with MiXCR, giving one entry per CDR3 protein. The sample consists of around 970,000 distinct CDR3 sequences, roughly half of them appearing once. This chain links TRBV7-2 with TRBJ2-3; TRBD2 matches at 12 bases. This clonotype was sampled from a woman aged 55-70 years in good health. Sample: blood. CDR3 residues: CASSPALAGGTDTQYF. For the CDR3, the DNA is TGTGCCAGCAGCCCTGCACTAGCGGGAGGAACAGATACGCAGTATTTT.